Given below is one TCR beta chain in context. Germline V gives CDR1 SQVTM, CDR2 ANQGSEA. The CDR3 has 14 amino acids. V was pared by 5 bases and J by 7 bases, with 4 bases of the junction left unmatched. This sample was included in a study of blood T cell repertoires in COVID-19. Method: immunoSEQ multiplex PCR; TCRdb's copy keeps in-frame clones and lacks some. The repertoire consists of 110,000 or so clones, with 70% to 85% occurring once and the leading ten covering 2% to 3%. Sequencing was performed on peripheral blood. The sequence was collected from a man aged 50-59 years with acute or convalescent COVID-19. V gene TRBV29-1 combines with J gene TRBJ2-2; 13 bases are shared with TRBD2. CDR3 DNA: TGCAGCGTTCGGACTAGCGGGAGTTACGGGGAGCTGTTTTTT. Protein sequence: CSVRTSGSYGELFF.